This T cell receptor (beta chain) came from a study of blood T cell repertoires in COVID-19 (dated by TCRdb to 2018 to 2021). With regard to the full study: The collaborator samples originated in the United States, Italy and Spain and spanned the acute and convalescent phases of COVID-19. The material from the prospective study consisted of cDNA or gDNA derived from T cells, B-cell-depleted T cells, or PBMCs. Samples came from the ongoing ImmuneRACE study (first 160 participants) plus 1,254 subjects from 6 global collaborators. Deeply sampled blood TCRbeta repertoires from subjects exposed to, actively infected with, or recovered from COVID-19 were included in the dataset. Where HLA class I and class II types were available, the types were taken from metadata supplied by the sample provider, not from assay-based typing. Sample metadata almost always included a de-identified subject ID, COVID-19 status, age in years and sex. A freely available public database, intended as a resource for researchers studying the immune response to SARS-CoV-2, is where the repertoires were released. Here is what the overall study found, with its caveats: Clinical and demographic metadata were provided uncurated, with the amount varying by source and participant.

The CDR3 numbers 15 residues from cysteine through phenylalanine. Here the CDR3 DNA is all that survives: 45 bases in frame from base 1. As to this clone: Its antigen remains unidentified. Base-call qualities are not available, and no considerably larger clone is one nucleotide away.

Collaborating institutions collected whole blood in K2EDTA tubes following their own protocols. For TCRbeta analysis, collaborator samples were shipped as frozen whole blood, as isolated PBMCs, or as DNA extracted from either sample type. TCRbeta CDR3 regions were amplified from genomic DNA using the immunoSEQ Assay, a bias-controlled multiplex PCR. The original methods were these. The number of nucleated cells in each sample was estimated from the amplification of reference gene primers within the assay. To quantify the absolute abundance of each unique TCRbeta CDR3 rearrangement, sequence reads were collapsed and filtered. Productive Simpson clonality was computed per sample as the square root of Simpson's diversity index over productive rearrangements. TCRdb took over this immuneACCESS table, retaining in-frame rearrangements with V and J assigned. Such tables are incomplete; in checked studies, under half of the missing clones stem from an unresolved V gene, and the remainder is unexplained. V and J calls and clone size come straight from that table; D and trimming were deduced from the DNA. The sample yields some 180,000 clones; approximately 85% were counted once. The ten largest clones capture just under 8.5% of the sample.

The sample comprised peripheral blood. The sequence was obtained from a woman aged 55-69 years with acute or convalescent COVID-19. The chain employs TRBV21-1 and TRBJ1-1; TRBD1, the table's D call, lacks a check against the DNA. TRBV21-1 is marked as a pseudogene. The bases are TGTGCCAGCAGTACCATCAGGGAACTGAACACTGAAGCTTTCTTT. It translates as CASSTIRELNTEAFF.